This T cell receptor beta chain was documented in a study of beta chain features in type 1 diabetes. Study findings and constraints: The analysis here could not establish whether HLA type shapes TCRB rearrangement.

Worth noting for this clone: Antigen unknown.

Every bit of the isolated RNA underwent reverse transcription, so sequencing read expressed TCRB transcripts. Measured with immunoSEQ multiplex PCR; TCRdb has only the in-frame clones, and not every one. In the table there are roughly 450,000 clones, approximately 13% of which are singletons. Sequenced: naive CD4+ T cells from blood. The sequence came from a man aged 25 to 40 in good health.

The CDR3 protein is CASSLAGTNADTQYF. The CDR3 region has the DNA TGTGCCAGCAGCTTAGCGGGTACTAACGCTGATACGCAGTATTTT. This sequence joins TRBV7-2 and TRBJ2-3; D gene uncertain. Per the germline V gene, CDR1 is SGHTA and CDR2 is FQGNSA. This CDR3 is built from 15 residues. V was trimmed by 0 bases and J by 6 bases, leaving 13 bases between them.